Below are 31 T cell receptor beta chains sequenced from a single sample in a study of blood T cell repertoires in COVID-19. Assay used: immunoSEQ multiplex PCR; TCRdb lists only in-frame clones, some missing. The data contain approximately 340,000 clones, around 88% of them singletons. Specimen: peripheral blood. The receptor source for this set is a man aged 30 to 45 with active or convalescent COVID-19.

This clone was seen only once. The V and J genes are TRBV2 and TRBJ2-1; D gene uncertain. Germline V gene lookup returns CDR1 SNHLY and CDR2 FYNNEI. The CDR3 spans 11 residues. Between the trimmed V and J ends, which lost 6 bases and 5 bases, there was a span of 5 bases. CDR3 in DNA: TGTGCCAGCAGAGAGAACAATGAGCAGTTCTTC. Amino acid sequence: CASRENNEQFF.

This clone was picked up a small number of times. The V and J genes are TRBV19 and TRBJ2-1; 11 positions agree with TRBD1. V lost 6 bases and J lost 4; bases outside the gene matches: 2. Germline V gene data show CDR1 as LNHDA and CDR2 as SQIVND (reference sequence). The CDR3 contains 14 residues. The CDR3 region has the DNA TGTGCCAGTAGCGGACAGGGGGCTTACAATGAGCAGTTCTTC. Translation gives CASSGQGAYNEQFF.

This clone was recorded only once. The rearrangement joins TRBV4-1 to TRBJ2-2, with 10 nucleotides matching TRBD1. This CDR3 is 19 amino acids long. V lost 3 bases and J lost 5; bases outside the gene matches: 15. From germline, CDR1 is MGHRA and CDR2 YSYEKL. The CDR3 region has the DNA TGCGCCAGCAGCCATAATCTTCGGACAGGGGGAGGGGATACCGGGGAGCTGTTTTTT. This sequence encodes CASSHNLRTGGGDTGELFF.

The rearrangement links TRBV9 to TRBJ1-6; D is possibly TRBD1 (6 bases). The V gene's germline CDR1 is SGDLS and CDR2 YYNGEE. The CDR3 has 12 residues. Deletions cut 2 bases from V and 12 bases from J, with 9 bases between. The CDR3 is CASSVQGGPLHF. Here the CDR3 DNA reads TGTGCCAGCAGCGTCCAAGGGGGACCCCTCCACTTT.

J is TRBJ2-7 and V is TRBV9; no definite D call. Trimming took 4 bases from V and 2 from J, leaving 13 bases between them. There are 14 residues in the CDR3. The germline V gene encodes CDR1 SGDLS and CDR2 YYNGEE. This chain's CDR3 is CASSSDVIPYEQYF. The CDR3 nucleotides read TGTGCCAGCAGCAGCGATGTTATTCCCTACGAGCAGTACTTC.

The rearrangement uses TRBV10-3 and TRBJ2-5; 9 bases match TRBD2. Germline V lookup: CDR1 ENHRY, CDR2 SYGVKD. V lost 4 bases and J lost 5; bases outside the gene matches: 8. The CDR3 consists of 15 residues. DNA for the CDR3: TGTGCCATCAGTGCTCAGCGGGGGGCGGTGGAGACCCAGTACTTC. Its protein is CAISAQRGAVETQYF.

The rearrangement links TRBV15 to TRBJ2-1; 7 nucleotides match TRBD1. The CDR3 is made up of 17 amino acids. Trimming at V came to 2 bases and at J to 5 bases, leaving 12 bases not matched to a gene. Germline assignment: CDR1 LNHNV and CDR2 YYDKDF (reference sequence). The DNA for the CDR3 is TGTGCCACCAGCAGAACCCCCGGGACAGACTCACACAATGAGCAGTTCTTC. Its translation: CATSRTPGTDSHNEQFF.

This chain connects TRBV7-9 to TRBJ2-7; 10 bases fit TRBD2. The V gene end was trimmed by 1 base and the J gene end by 3 bases; junction bases not matched to a gene: 3. This CDR3 comprises 15 residues. Germline values: CDR1 SEHNR, CDR2 FQNEAQ (reference sequence). CDR3 amino acids: CASSLGTSGGYEQYF. CDR3 sequence (DNA): TGTGCCAGCAGCTTAGGGACTAGCGGCGGCTACGAGCAGTACTTC.

The chain combines TRBV4-1 with TRBJ1-2, with D possibly matching TRBD1 (6 bases). This CDR3 is 17 amino acids long. The V gene lost 4 bases and the J gene lost 0 bases, with 18 bases spanning the gap. Germline CDR1 and CDR2: MGHRA and YSYEKL. The CDR3 DNA is TGCGCCAGCAGCCTAACGAGCGGGGGCAACTCTAACTATGGCTACACCTTC. Translation: CASSLTSGGNSNYGYTF.

This clone was recorded at least ten times. The chain joins TRBV24-1 to TRBJ2-3; D possibly corresponds to TRBD1 (5 bases). The CDR3 has 16 amino acids. With 1 base removed from V and 4 bases from J, the gap between germline ends came to 14 bases. Germline V gene sequence: CDR1 KGHDR, CDR2 SFDVKD. CDR3 in DNA: TGTGCCACCAGTGATTTTGGCAGGGAAGGGGCAGATACGCAGTATTTT. It codes for CATSDFGREGADTQYF.

V is TRBV5-6 and J is TRBJ1-4; 9 bases are a match to TRBD1. Looked up from germline, CDR1 is SGHDT and CDR2 is YYEEEE. This CDR3 spans 15 amino acids. V gave up 2 bases and J gave up 8 bases; unmatched junction bases: 7. The CDR3 nucleotides read TGTGCCAGCAGCTTAAACAGGGGGCCAGAGGAAAAACTGTTTTTT. It specifies CASSLNRGPEEKLFF. Together with reference TRBV5-6 and TRBJ1-4, the CDR3 gives the full variable domain: DAGVTQSPTHLIKTRGQQVTLRCSPKSGHDTVSWYQQALGQGPQFIFQYYEEEERQRGNFPDRFSGHQFPNYSSELNVNALLLGDSALYLCASSLNRGPEEKLFFGSGTQLSVL.

The chain carries TRBV2 and TRBJ2-7; perhaps TRBD1 as D (5 bases). The CDR3 loop spans 12 amino acids. Germline V CDR1 and CDR2: SNHLY, FYNNEI. V dropped 5 bases and J dropped 7 bases, with 12 bases sitting between them. CDR3 DNA: TGTGCCAGCAGTACAGGTTTTGGGGAGCAGTACTTC. Its translation: CASSTGFGEQYF. Full variable domain (outside the CDR3, taken from reference TRBV2 and TRBJ2-7): EPEVTQTPSHQVTQMGQEVILRCVPISNHLYFYWYRQILGQKVEFLVSFYNNEISEKSEIFDDQFSVERPDGSNFTLKIRSTKLEDSAMYFCASSTGFGEQYFGPGTRLTVT.

The chain joins TRBV23-1 to TRBJ1-5, with D perhaps matching TRBD1 (6 bases). TRBV23-1 is designated an ORF whose function remains uncertain. The V end was cut by 4 bases, the J end by 1 base, with 14 bases between. CDR3 length equals 16 residues. The CDR3 spells CASSRAGARSNQPQHF. DNA of the CDR3: TGCGCCAGCAGTCGGGCAGGGGCGAGGAGCAATCAGCCCCAGCATTTT.

This clone showed up just once. This rearrangement joins TRBV7-6 to TRBJ2-7, with D perhaps TRBD2 (5 bases). Trimming took off 1 base at V and 3 bases at J, with 13 bases between the two ends. CDR3 length: 15 amino acids. In germline, CDR1 is SGHVS, CDR2 FNYEAQ. The CDR3 sequence is CASSLGGGRNYEQYF. CDR3 bases: TGTGCCAGCAGCTTAGGTGGCGGGCGCAACTACGAGCAGTACTTC.

The chain couples TRBV5-1 to TRBJ2-2, with TRBD2 identical over 7 bases. The V gene's germline CDR1 is SGHRS and CDR2 YFSETQ. The CDR3 length is 15 residues. With V trimmed by 4 bases and J by 6 bases, 9 bases remained unmatched. The CDR3 loop is CASSGGGFSSGELFF. CDR3 bases: TGCGCCAGCAGCGGGGGAGGGTTCAGTTCCGGGGAGCTGTTTTTT.

The chain joins TRBV7-6 to TRBJ2-2; TRBD2 matches at 10 bases. The CDR3 totals 18 residues. Losses at the gene ends were 6 bases for V and 4 bases for J; bases not matched to a gene: 14. The germline V gene has CDR1 SGHVS and CDR2 FNYEAQ. The CDR3 DNA reads as TGTGCCAGCAGTTCATTCCTGCTAGCGGGGGAGGGCACCGGGGAGCTGTTTTTT. Translation gives CASSSFLLAGEGTGELFF. The variable domain in full, with the rest retrieved from reference TRBV7-6 and TRBJ2-2, is GAGVSQSPRYKVTKRGQDVALRCDPISGHVSLYWYRQALGQGPEFLTYFNYEAQQDKSGLPNDRFSAERPEGSISTLTIQRTEQRDSAMYRCASSSFLLAGEGTGELFFGEGSRLTVL.

This chain links TRBV6-4 with TRBJ2-2, with a possible D match to TRBD1 (5 bases). Germline CDR1 is MRHNA and CDR2 is SNTAGT. With 2 bases removed from V and 1 base from J, the gap between germline ends came to 5 bases. CDR3 length equals 14 residues. CDR3 nucleotides: TGTGCCAGCAGTGACCAGGGGAACACCGGGGAGCTGTTTTTT. This gives the protein CASSDQGNTGELFF.

Concerning this clone: At one end the junction does not follow the germline gene, possibly because of a read error. This rearrangement joins TRBV6-5 to TRBJ1-1, with 7 bases lining up with TRBD1. The CDR3 contains 11 residues. Germline V gene lookup returns CDR1 MNHEY and CDR2 SVGAGI. The CDR3 here is CASNRGTEAFF. CDR3 in DNA: TGTGCAAGCAACAGGGGCACTGAAGCTTTCTTT.

This clone turned up a few times. The rearrangement joins TRBV6-5 to TRBJ1-4; possibly TRBD1 for D (5 bases). V lost 4 bases, J lost 8 bases, and 14 bases lay in between. Germline V gene sequence: CDR1 MNHEY, CDR2 SVGAGI. The CDR3 runs to 14 residues. CDR3 in DNA: TGTGCCAGCAGTTCATCCCGGGGGGGGGAAAAACTGTTTTTT. This translates into CASSSSRGGEKLFF.

The chain recombines TRBV28 with TRBJ2-1; weak D call: TRBD1 (5 bases). Germline values: CDR1 MDHEN, CDR2 SYDVKM. The length of the CDR3 is 15 residues. Trimming left V 10 bases short and J 1 base short, with 17 bases between. The DNA for the CDR3 is TGTGCCATCGCCCCCCTTCAGGGTTCCTACAATGAGCAGTTCTTC. Encoded protein: CAIAPLQGSYNEQFF.

The V call is TRBV11-2, the J call TRBJ2-1, with D perhaps TRBD1 (6 bases). From germline, CDR1 is SGHAT and CDR2 FQNNGV. V lost 0 bases and J lost 5, with 11 bases in between. The CDR3 spans 15 residues. CDR3 nucleotides: TGTGCCAGCAGCTTAGACAGGGGTCGAAACAATGAGCAGTTCTTC. Its protein product is CASSLDRGRNNEQFF.

The J gene is TRBJ1-6, the V gene TRBV11-3; 10 nucleotides align to TRBD1. This CDR3 region has 17 residues. V shed 5 bases, J shed 7 bases, and the junction held 11 bases outside the gene matches. Germline loops: CDR1 SGHNT, CDR2 YENEEA. The CDR3 reads CASSTWTGGHPNSPLHF. CDR3 nucleotides: TGTGCCAGCAGCACGTGGACAGGGGGTCACCCCAATTCACCCCTCCACTTT.

This clone was picked up a small number of times. The chain is built from TRBV27 and TRBJ2-1, with 11 bases fitting TRBD2. The CDR3 is made up of 15 amino acids. Germline V gene lookup returns CDR1 MNHEY and CDR2 SMNVEV (reference sequence). With 4 bases clipped from V and 8 bases from J, the junction kept 7 bases outside the gene matches. The DNA for the CDR3 is TGTGCCAGCAGTTATACTAGCGGGAGAATGTATGAGCAGTTCTTC. Its protein product is CASSYTSGRMYEQFF.

This clone has only a few counts. The CDR3 nucleotides read TGTGCCTGGAGTAAAGGGCGGGATGAAAAACTGTTTTTT. This codes for CAWSKGRDEKLFF. V usage is TRBV30 and J usage is TRBJ1-4; no firm D call. Germline lookup yields CDR1 GTSNPN and CDR2 SVGIG (reference sequence). The CDR3 runs 13 residues. The V end was cut by 2 bases, the J end by 6 bases, with 10 bases between.

This sequence joins TRBV6-6 and TRBJ1-5; perhaps TRBD1 as D (6 bases). Germline values: CDR1 MNHNY, CDR2 SVGAGI (reference sequence). The CDR3 runs 14 residues. Deletions cut 6 bases from V and 4 bases from J, with 13 bases between. Here the CDR3 reads CASSPQGRNQPQHF. The CDR3 nucleotides read TGTGCCAGCAGCCCTCAGGGGCGAAATCAGCCCCAGCATTTT.

This clone is a singleton in its sample. The rearrangement links TRBV9 to TRBJ2-7; D may be TRBD1 (6 bases). The V and J ends lost 4 bases and 6 bases respectively, with 14 bases between them. Germline CDR1 reads SGDLS; CDR2 reads YYNGEE. This CDR3 is built from 13 residues. CDR3 nucleotides: TGTGCCAGCAGCCCCAGGGGTCGGAGCGAGCAGTACTTC. This codes for CASSPRGRSEQYF.

The chain combines TRBV6-5 with TRBJ1-2; no reliable D call. Trimming stripped 6 bases from V and 2 bases from J, with 10 bases between. Germline-derived CDR1 and CDR2 are MNHEY and SVGAGI. This CDR3 has 13 amino acids. CDR3 bases: TGTGCCAGCAGCGATACAGTCAACTATGGCTACACCTTC. Translated, it gives CASSDTVNYGYTF.

The chain uses TRBV5-1 and TRBJ2-2; D perhaps matches TRBD2 (6 bases). Germline CDR1 and CDR2: SGHRS and YFSETQ. Trimming pared 4 bases from V and 1 base from J, leaving 11 bases between. The CDR3 consists of 15 residues. The CDR3 DNA follows: TGCGCCAGCAGCCCCCACGGGGGGAACACCGGGGAGCTGTTTTTT. It translates to CASSPHGGNTGELFF.

This chain uses TRBV24-1 with TRBJ2-6, with D perhaps TRBD1 (5 bases). The germline V and J ends were trimmed by 7 bases and 0 bases, with 9 bases remaining between them. The V gene's germline CDR1 is KGHDR and CDR2 SFDVKD. There are 15 residues in the CDR3. CDR3 DNA sequence: TGTGCCACCAGCCCTAGGGGCTCTGGGGCCAACGTCCTGACTTTC. Protein sequence: CATSPRGSGANVLTF.

The J gene is TRBJ2-6, the V gene TRBV19; D ambiguous. CDR3 length: 14 residues. The V end was cut by 4 bases, the J end by 1 base, with 5 bases between. Germline V lookup: CDR1 LNHDA, CDR2 SQIVND (reference sequence). This CDR3 is CASSTFSGANVLTF. CDR3 in DNA: TGTGCCAGTAGTACCTTTTCTGGGGCCAACGTCCTGACTTTC.

This clone was detected a few times. This sequence joins TRBV5-6 and TRBJ2-4; 7 bases match TRBD2. Per germline, CDR1 SGHDT and CDR2 YYEEEE. The CDR3 contains 13 residues. V was pared by 4 bases and J by 8 bases, with 6 bases of the junction left unmatched. In DNA, the CDR3 is TGTGCCAGCAGCGCCGGGGGGTGGTACATTCAGTACTTC. Translation: CASSAGGWYIQYF. The complete variable domain, with remaining parts taken from reference TRBV5-6 and TRBJ2-4, reads DAGVTQSPTHLIKTRGQQVTLRCSPKSGHDTVSWYQQALGQGPQFIFQYYEEEERQRGNFPDRFSGHQFPNYSSELNVNALLLGDSALYLCASSAGGWYIQYFGAGTRLSVL.